The present T cell receptor beta chain was sequenced within a study of blood T cell repertoires in COVID-19. Sequenced by immunoSEQ multiplex PCR; TCRdb stores in-frame clones only, minus some. This sample has 200,000 to 300,000 clones, with about 86% found just once. CDR1 SQVTM and CDR2 ANQGSEA come from the germline V gene. The CDR3 length is 11 residues. Deletions cut 4 bases from V and 4 bases from J, with 7 bases between. The chain is built from TRBV29-1 and TRBJ2-5; unclear D gene. This TCR was recovered from a man aged 30 to 45 with active or convalescent COVID-19. Material: peripheral blood. CDR3 sequence (DNA): TGCAGCGTTGGAGAGGCAGAGACCCAGTACTTC. Protein: CSVGEAETQYF.